This entry lists 9 T cell receptor beta chains sequenced from one sample in a study of cytomegalovirus exposure and HLA in healthy donors. Amplification used 60 Vbeta primers and 13 Jbeta primers. Clones were sequenced by immunoSEQ multiplex PCR, and TCRdb holds only the in-frame ones, with some missing. This sample's table has approximately 37,000 clones. The sample was PBMCs. The receptors come from a man aged 40-55 years in good health and CMV-seropositive.

The V and J genes are TRBV7-6 and TRBJ2-5; D may be TRBD1 (5 bases). Germline-derived CDR1 and CDR2 are SGHVS and FNYEAQ. The CDR3 is 11 residues long. V lost 5 bases and J 13 bases, leaving 14 bases between the germline ends. CDR3 coding DNA: TGTGCCAGCAGCAATCAGGGTCACTGGTACTTC. Translation gives CASSNQGHWYF.

J is TRBJ1-2 and V is TRBV6-1, with D perhaps TRBD1 (5 bases). Deletions cut 5 bases from V and 7 bases from J, with 8 bases between. Germline V CDR1 and CDR2: MNHNS, SASEGT. The length of the CDR3 is 11 residues. This CDR3 reads CASSSGLGYTF. The CDR3 nucleotides read TGTGCCAGCAGTTCGGGACTTGGCTACACCTTC.

CDR3 sequence: CAISPTGSRGTEAFF. The CDR3 nucleotides read TGTGCCATCAGCCCCACCGGGTCCAGGGGGACTGAAGCTTTCTTT. V gene TRBV10-3 combines with J gene TRBJ1-1; 7 positions agree with TRBD1. Germline values: CDR1 ENHRY, CDR2 SYGVKD. The CDR3 is 15 residues long. With 6 bases clipped from V and 5 bases from J, the junction kept 12 bases outside the gene matches.

The chain has TRBV6-1 and TRBJ2-5; D is possibly TRBD1 (5 bases). The J call is in doubt because the DNA end fits TRBJ2-7 better. Per germline, CDR1 MNHNS and CDR2 SASEGT. The CDR3 is made up of 15 amino acids. The CDR3 spells CASSEVLGHPYEQYF. CDR3 nucleotide sequence: TGTGCCAGCAGTGAAGTCCTAGGACACCCCTACGAGCAGTACTTC.

This chain uses TRBV28 with TRBJ2-5; the match to TRBD1 covers 7 bases. CDR3 length: 16 amino acids. Germline V gene sequence: CDR1 MDHEN, CDR2 SYDVKM. The trim removed 7 bases at V and 5 bases at J, leaving 16 bases unmatched. The DNA for the CDR3 is TGTGCCAGCACCCTACCTGGGGGACAGTTTGATGAGACCCAGTACTTC. Its translation is CASTLPGGQFDETQYF.

V gene TRBV5-1 combines with J gene TRBJ2-1; 8 bases are a match to TRBD2. The germline gives CDR1 SGHRS, CDR2 YFSETQ. The CDR3 loop spans 14 amino acids. V lost 4 bases, J lost 11 bases, and 11 bases stayed unmatched. The CDR3 is CASSPSTASGQQFF. CDR3 coding DNA: TGCGCCAGCAGCCCCTCGACGGCTAGCGGGCAGCAGTTCTTC.

This chain joins TRBV5-1 and TRBJ1-1; TRBD1 matches at 8 bases. This CDR3 has 15 amino acids. CDR1 and CDR2 from the germline V gene are SGHRS and YFSETQ. Trimming removed 4 bases from V and 1 base from J; junction bases left unmatched: 6. CDR3 amino acids: CASSTGQGGNTEAFF. CDR3 nucleotide sequence: TGCGCCAGCAGCACAGGACAGGGCGGGAACACTGAAGCTTTCTTT.

The gene calls are TRBV19 and TRBJ1-4; the match to TRBD1 covers 8 bases. J was trimmed by 2 bases and V by 5 bases; bases with no gene match: 4. This CDR3 spans 15 amino acids. CDR1 is LNHDA and CDR2 is SQIVND in the germline V gene (reference sequence). The DNA for the CDR3 is TGTGCCAGTAGTCAGGGGGCGGTCACTAATGAAAAACTGTTTTTT. Residues: CASSQGAVTNEKLFF.

This sequence joins TRBV6-1 and TRBJ2-7, with D perhaps matching TRBD1 (6 bases). Germline lookup yields CDR1 MNHNS and CDR2 SASEGT. V shed 0 bases and J shed 3 bases, with 18 bases lying between them. This CDR3 comprises 17 residues. The CDR3 reads CASSEAASGRGIYEQYF. CDR3 nucleotides: TGTGCCAGCAGTGAAGCGGCCTCCGGCAGGGGAATCTACGAGCAGTACTTC.